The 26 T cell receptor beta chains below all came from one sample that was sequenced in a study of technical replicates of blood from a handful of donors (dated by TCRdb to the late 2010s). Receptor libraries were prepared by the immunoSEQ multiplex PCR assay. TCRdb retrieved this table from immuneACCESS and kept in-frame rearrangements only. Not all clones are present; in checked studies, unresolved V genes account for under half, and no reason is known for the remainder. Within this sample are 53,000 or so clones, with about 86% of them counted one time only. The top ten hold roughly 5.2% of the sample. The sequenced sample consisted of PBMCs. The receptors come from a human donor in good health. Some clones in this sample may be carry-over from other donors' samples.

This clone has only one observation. The CDR3 sequence: CASSPPGAAGGPGEQYF. The CDR3 bases are TGTGCCAGCTCACCACCGGGGGCAGCGGGAGGGCCAGGGGAGCAGTACTTC. This sequence joins TRBV18 and TRBJ2-7; 10 bases fit TRBD2. Germline-derived CDR1 and CDR2 are KGHSH and LQKENI. The J segment lost 7 bases and the V segment lost 0 bases, leaving 12 bases of the junction unmatched. The CDR3 has 17 residues. Variable domain in full (rest from reference TRBV18 and TRBJ2-7): NAGVMQNPRHLVRRRGQEARLRCSPMKGHSHVYWYRQLPEEGLKFMVYLQKENIIDESGMPKERFSAEFPKEGPSILRIQQVVRGDSAAYFCASSPPGAAGGPGEQYFGPGTRLTVT.

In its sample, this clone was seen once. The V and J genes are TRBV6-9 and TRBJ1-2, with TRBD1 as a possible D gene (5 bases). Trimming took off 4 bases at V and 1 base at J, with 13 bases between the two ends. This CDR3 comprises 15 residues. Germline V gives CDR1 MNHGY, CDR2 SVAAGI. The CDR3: CASSFWGGYNYGYTF. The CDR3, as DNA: TGTGCCAGCAGTTTCTGGGGGGGATATAACTATGGCTACACCTTC.

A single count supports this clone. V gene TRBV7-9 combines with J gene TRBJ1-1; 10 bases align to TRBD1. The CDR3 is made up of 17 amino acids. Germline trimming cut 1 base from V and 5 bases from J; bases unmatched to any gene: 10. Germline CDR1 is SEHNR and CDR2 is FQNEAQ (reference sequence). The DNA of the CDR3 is TGTGCCAGCAGCTTAGGTGGGACAGGGGCGACGGGGACTGAAGCTTTCTTT. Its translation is CASSLGGTGATGTEAFF.

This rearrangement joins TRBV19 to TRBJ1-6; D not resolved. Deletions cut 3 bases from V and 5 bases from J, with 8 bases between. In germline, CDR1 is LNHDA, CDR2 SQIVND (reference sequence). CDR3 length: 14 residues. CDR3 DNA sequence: TGTGCCAGTAGTATGACAAACCATAATTCACCCCTCCACTTT. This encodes CASSMTNHNSPLHF.

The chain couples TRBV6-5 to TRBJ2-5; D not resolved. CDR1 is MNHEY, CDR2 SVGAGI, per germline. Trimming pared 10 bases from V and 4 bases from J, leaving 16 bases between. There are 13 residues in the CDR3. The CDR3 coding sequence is TGTGCCACCCAAGAGCCTTCCACAGAGACCCAGTACTTC. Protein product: CATQEPSTETQYF.

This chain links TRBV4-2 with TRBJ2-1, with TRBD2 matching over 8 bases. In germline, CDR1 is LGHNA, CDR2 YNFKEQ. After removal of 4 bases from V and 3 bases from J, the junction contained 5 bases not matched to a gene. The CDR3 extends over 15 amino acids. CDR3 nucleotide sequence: TGTGCCAGCAGCCCCCCGGGACTAGTCTACAATGAGCAGTTCTTC. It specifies CASSPPGLVYNEQFF.

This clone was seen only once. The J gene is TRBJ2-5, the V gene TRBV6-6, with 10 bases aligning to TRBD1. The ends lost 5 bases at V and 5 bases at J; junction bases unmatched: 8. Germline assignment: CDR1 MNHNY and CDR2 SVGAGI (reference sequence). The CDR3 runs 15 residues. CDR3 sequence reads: CASSPRGQGGETQYF. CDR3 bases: TGTGCCAGCAGTCCGCGAGGACAGGGGGGTGAGACCCAGTACTTC.

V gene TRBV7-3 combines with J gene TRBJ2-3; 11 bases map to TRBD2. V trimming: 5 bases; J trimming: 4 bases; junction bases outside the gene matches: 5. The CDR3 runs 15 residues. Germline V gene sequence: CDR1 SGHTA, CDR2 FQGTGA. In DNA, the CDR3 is TGTGCCAGCAGCCTTAGCGGGGGGGACTCAGATACGCAGTATTTT. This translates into CASSLSGGDSDTQYF.

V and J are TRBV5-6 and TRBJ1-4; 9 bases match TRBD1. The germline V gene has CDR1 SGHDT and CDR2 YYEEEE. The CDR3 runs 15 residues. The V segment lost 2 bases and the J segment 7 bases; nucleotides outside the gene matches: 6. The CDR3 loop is CASSLRTGASEKLFF. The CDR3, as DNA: TGTGCCAGCAGCTTACGGACAGGGGCAAGTGAAAAACTGTTTTTT.

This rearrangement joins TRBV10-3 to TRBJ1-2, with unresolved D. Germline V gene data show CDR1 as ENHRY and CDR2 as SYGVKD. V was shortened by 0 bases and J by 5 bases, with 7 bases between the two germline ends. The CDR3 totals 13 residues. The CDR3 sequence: CAISESSGYGYTF. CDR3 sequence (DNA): TGTGCCATCAGTGAGTCGTCGGGGTATGGCTACACCTTC.

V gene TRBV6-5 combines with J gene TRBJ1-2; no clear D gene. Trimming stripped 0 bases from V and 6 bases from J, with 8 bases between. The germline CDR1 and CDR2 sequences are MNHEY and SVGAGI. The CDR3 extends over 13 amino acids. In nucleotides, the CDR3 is TGTGCCAGCAGTTACTCGAGGGAGGATGGCTACACCTTC. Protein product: CASSYSREDGYTF.

This CDR3 reads CATSIHWGGDEQYF. The CDR3, as DNA: TGTGCCACCAGCATCCATTGGGGGGGTGACGAGCAGTACTTC. The chain employs TRBV15 and TRBJ2-7; TRBD2 agrees at 7 bases. CDR1 is LNHNV and CDR2 is YYDKDF in the germline V gene (reference sequence). The CDR3 is 14 residues long. Trimming cost V 4 bases and J 5 bases; bases outside gene matches: 8.

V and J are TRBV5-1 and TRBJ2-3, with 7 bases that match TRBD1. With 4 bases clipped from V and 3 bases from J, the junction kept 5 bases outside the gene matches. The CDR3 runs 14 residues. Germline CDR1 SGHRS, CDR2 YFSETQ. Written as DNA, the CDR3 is TGCGCCAGCAGCGAGACAGGGATGACAGATACGCAGTATTTT. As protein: CASSETGMTDTQYF. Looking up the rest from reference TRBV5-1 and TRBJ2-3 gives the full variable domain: KAGVTQTPRYLIKTRGQQVTLSCSPISGHRSVSWYQQTPGQGLQFLFEYFSETQRNKGNFPGRFSGRQFSNSRSEMNVSTLELGDSALYLCASSETGMTDTQYFGPGTRLTVL.

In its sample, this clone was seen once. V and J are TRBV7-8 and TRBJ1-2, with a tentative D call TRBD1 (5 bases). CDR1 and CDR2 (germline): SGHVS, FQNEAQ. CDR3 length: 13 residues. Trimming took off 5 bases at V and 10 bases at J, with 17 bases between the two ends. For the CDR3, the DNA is TGTGCCAGCAGCCAGCGAACGGGCAGGGACTACACCTTC. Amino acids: CASSQRTGRDYTF. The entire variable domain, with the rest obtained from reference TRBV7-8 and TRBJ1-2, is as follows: GAGVSQSPRYKVAKRGQDVALRCDPISGHVSLFWYQQALGQGPEFLTYFQNEAQLDKSGLPSDRFFAERPEGSVSTLKIQRTQQEDSAVYLCASSQRTGRDYTFGSGTRLTVV.

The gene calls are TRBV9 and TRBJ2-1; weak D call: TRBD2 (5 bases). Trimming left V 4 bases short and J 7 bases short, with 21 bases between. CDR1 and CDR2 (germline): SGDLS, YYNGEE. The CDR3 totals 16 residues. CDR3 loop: CASSPTLGTSGNEQFF. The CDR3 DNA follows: TGTGCCAGCAGCCCCACGCTGGGTACTTCGGGGAATGAGCAGTTCTTC. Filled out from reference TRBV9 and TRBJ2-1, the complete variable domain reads DSGVTQTPKHLITATGQRVTLRCSPRSGDLSVYWYQQSLDQGLQFLIQYYNGEERAKGNILERFSAQQFPDLHSELNLSSLELGDSALYFCASSPTLGTSGNEQFFGPGTRLTVL.

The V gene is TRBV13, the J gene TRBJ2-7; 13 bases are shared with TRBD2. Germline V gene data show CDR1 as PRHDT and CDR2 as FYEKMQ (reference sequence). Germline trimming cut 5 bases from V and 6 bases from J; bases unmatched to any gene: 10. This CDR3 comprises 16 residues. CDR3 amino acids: CASSIQGTSGMGEQYF. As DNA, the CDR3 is TGTGCCAGCAGCATACAGGGGACTAGCGGGATGGGCGAGCAGTACTTC.

As DNA, the CDR3 is TGCGCCAGCAGCTTGTTCGCTACTAGCGGGGGTCAGGAGACCCAGTACTTC. Protein sequence: CASSLFATSGGQETQYF. This chain links TRBV5-1 with TRBJ2-5; 11 bases align to TRBD2. From germline, CDR1 is SGHRS and CDR2 YFSETQ. Germline trimming cut 1 base from V and 5 bases from J; bases unmatched to any gene: 10. The CDR3 is 17 amino acids.

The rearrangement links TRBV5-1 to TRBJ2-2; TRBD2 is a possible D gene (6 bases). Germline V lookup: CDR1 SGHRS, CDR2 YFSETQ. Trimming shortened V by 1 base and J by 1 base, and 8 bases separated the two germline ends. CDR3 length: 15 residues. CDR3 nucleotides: TGCGCCAGCAGCTTGAGTAGCGGGAACACCGGGGAGCTGTTTTTT. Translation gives CASSLSSGNTGELFF.

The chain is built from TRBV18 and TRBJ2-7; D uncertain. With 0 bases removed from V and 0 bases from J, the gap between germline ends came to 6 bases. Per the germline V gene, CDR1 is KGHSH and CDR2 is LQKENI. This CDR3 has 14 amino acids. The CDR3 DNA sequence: TGTGCCAGCTCACCACCTTACAACTCCTACGAGCAGTACTTC. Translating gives CASSPPYNSYEQYF.

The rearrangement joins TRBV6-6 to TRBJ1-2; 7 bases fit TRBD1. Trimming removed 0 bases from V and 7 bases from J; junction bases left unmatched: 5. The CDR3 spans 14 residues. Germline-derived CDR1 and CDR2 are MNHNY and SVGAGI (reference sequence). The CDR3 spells CASSYSTGRSGYTF. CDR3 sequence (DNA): TGTGCCAGCAGTTACTCGACAGGGCGGTCTGGCTACACCTTC.

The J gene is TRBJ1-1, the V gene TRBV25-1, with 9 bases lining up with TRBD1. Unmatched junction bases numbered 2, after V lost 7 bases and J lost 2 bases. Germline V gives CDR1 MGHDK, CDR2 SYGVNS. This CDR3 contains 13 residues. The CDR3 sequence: CASKGQGNTEAFF. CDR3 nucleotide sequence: TGTGCCAGCAAGGGACAGGGAAACACTGAAGCTTTCTTT.

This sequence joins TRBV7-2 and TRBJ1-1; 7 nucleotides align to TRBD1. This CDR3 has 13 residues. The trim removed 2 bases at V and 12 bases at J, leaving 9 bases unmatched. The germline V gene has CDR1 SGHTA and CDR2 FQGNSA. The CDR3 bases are TGTGCCAGCAGCTTAACGACAGGGACTCAAACTTTCTTT. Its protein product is CASSLTTGTQTFF.

CDR3 coding DNA: TGTGCCAGCAGCTTAGGAGATAGCGGGGGCTCCTACAATGAGCAGTTCTTC. As protein: CASSLGDSGGSYNEQFF. V and J are TRBV7-9 and TRBJ2-1; TRBD2 matches 9 bases. The germline V gene encodes CDR1 SEHNR and CDR2 FQNEAQ (reference sequence). V shed 1 base, J shed 0 bases, and the junction held 4 bases outside the gene matches. The CDR3 spans 17 residues.

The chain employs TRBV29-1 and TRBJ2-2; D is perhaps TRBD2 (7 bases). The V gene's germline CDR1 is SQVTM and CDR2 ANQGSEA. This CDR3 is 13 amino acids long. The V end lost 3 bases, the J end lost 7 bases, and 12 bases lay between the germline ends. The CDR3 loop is CSVDGGLRGELFF. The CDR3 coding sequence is TGCAGCGTTGACGGGGGGCTACGCGGGGAGCTGTTTTTT.

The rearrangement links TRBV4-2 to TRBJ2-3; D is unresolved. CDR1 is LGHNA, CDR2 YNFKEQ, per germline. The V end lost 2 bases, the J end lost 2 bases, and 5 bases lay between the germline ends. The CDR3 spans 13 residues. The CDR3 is CASSQMATDTQYF. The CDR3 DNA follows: TGTGCCAGCAGCCAAATGGCCACAGATACGCAGTATTTT.

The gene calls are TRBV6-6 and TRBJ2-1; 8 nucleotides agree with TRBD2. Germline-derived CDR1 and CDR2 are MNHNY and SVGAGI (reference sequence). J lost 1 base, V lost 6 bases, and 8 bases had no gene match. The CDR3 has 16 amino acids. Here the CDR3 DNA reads TGTGCCAGCAGCCGAGCGGGAGTGGGGTCCTACAATGAGCAGTTCTTC. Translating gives CASSRAGVGSYNEQFF.